This T cell receptor (beta chain) is from a study of blood T cell repertoires in COVID-19. Overall study context: Samples came from the United States, Italy and Spain, spanning acute and convalescent COVID-19. T cells, B-cell-depleted T cells, or PBMCs provided the cDNA or gDNA that served as material.

Only in-frame clones appear in the TCRdb table, and some are missing; sequencing was by immunoSEQ multiplex PCR. The sample shows more than 350,000 clones, about 83% of them seen only once. Trimming took 3 bases from V and 11 from J, leaving 13 bases between them. CDR3 length: 13 amino acids. Germline CDR1 and CDR2: LGHDT and YNNKEL (reference sequence). This clonotype was sampled from a woman in her 50s who had recovered from COVID-19. The chain combines TRBV3-1 (or the pseudogene TRBV3-2) with TRBJ2-2; D possibly corresponds to TRBD1 (6 bases). The specimen was PBMCs or T cells enriched from blood (not recorded which). DNA of the CDR3: TGTGCCAGCAGCCAGAATACAGGGATTGAGCTGTTTTTT. Translated: CASSQNTGIELFF.